One and the same sample provided the 20 T cell receptor beta chains below, sequenced in a study of CD8 T cells in ankylosing spondylitis. General study findings and limits: It appeared that ankylosing spondylitis blood was characterized by a TCR beta motif of under ten highly homologous variants.

TCRdb processed the 5' RACE reads anew with MiXCR; each CDR3 protein has one entry. The top ten clones hold about 0.92% of a sample with around 450,000 distinct CDR3 sequences, 26% of them seen once. Antigens for these TCRs are unknown. The sample consisted of blood, either unsorted or a sorted T cell fraction (not recorded which). The receptors stem from a male donor with ankylosing spondylitis.

This clonotype showed up just a few times. V gene TRBV6-5 combines with J gene TRBJ1-1; the D is unclear. This CDR3 is built from 11 residues. Trimming stripped 6 bases from V and 4 bases from J, with 6 bases between. The germline gives CDR1 MNHEY, CDR2 SVGAGI. The CDR3 DNA reads TGTGCCAGCAGACCCACCACTGAAGCTTTCTTT. Its protein product is CASRPTTEAFF.

This clonotype was counted a few times. The chain joins TRBV20-1 to TRBJ2-1, with TRBD2 matching over 14 bases. This CDR3 comprises 14 residues. The junction had 5 bases not matched to a gene; V was cut back by 6 bases and J by 7 bases. Germline-derived CDR1 and CDR2 are DFQATT and SNEGSKA (reference sequence). CDR3 region: CSAEGLAGVNEQFF. The CDR3 DNA reads as TGCAGTGCCGAGGGACTAGCGGGAGTTAATGAGCAGTTCTTC.

This clonotype was seen only a few times. V is TRBV24-1 and J is TRBJ1-5; 7 bases fit TRBD1. CDR3 length: 14 residues. CDR1 is KGHDR, CDR2 SFDVKD, per germline. Germline trimming cut 7 bases from V and 5 bases from J; bases unmatched to any gene: 7. The CDR3: CATSAGQDDQPQHF. The CDR3 DNA reads as TGTGCCACCAGCGCCGGACAGGATGATCAGCCCCAGCATTTT.

V usage is TRBV15 and J usage is TRBJ2-2; 9 bases align to TRBD1. Germline CDR1 and CDR2: LNHNV and YYDKDF (reference sequence). This CDR3 region has 15 residues. After removal of 6 bases from V and 5 bases from J, the junction contained 7 bases not matched to a gene. CDR3 in DNA: TGTGCCACCAGTAGCCCGGGACAGGGAACCGGGGAGCTGTTTTTT. It yields the protein CATSSPGQGTGELFF. The full variable domain, in which reference TRBV15 and TRBJ2-2 provide the parts outside the CDR3, is DAMVIQNPRYQVTQFGKPVTLSCSQTLNHNVMYWYQQKSSQAPKLLFHYYDKDFNNEADTPDNFQSRRPNTSFCFLDIRSPGLGDTAMYLCATSSPGQGTGELFFGEGSRLTVL.

This clonotype was seen more than once but under ten times. V and J are TRBV12-3 or TRBV12-4 and TRBJ1-2; D is perhaps TRBD1 (5 bases). Trimming shortened V by 5 bases and J by 3 bases, and 25 bases separated the two germline ends. This CDR3 region has 18 residues. The CDR3 region has the DNA TGTGCCAGCAGTCCCAGGGATTCCGGCAGCATAGGTTACTATGGCTACACCTTC. Its protein product is CASSPRDSGSIGYYGYTF.

The chain employs TRBV5-1 and TRBJ2-1; 10 bases are a match to TRBD2. Per germline, CDR1 SGHRS and CDR2 YFSETQ. J was trimmed by 8 bases and V by 0 bases; bases with no gene match: 11. The CDR3 is 17 amino acids. CDR3 residues: CASSLGTLAGRLDEQFF. In DNA, the CDR3 is TGCGCCAGCAGCTTGGGGACACTAGCGGGAAGGCTGGATGAGCAGTTCTTC.

A few counts support this clonotype. This chain links TRBV7-2 with TRBJ2-1; tentatively, D is TRBD2 (6 bases). CDR3 length: 14 amino acids. Trimming left V 2 bases short and J 6 bases short, with 11 bases between. Germline lookup yields CDR1 SGHTA and CDR2 FQGNSA. In nucleotides, the CDR3 is TGTGCCAGCAGCTTATTGCGGGACGGCAATGAGCAGTTCTTC. Translating gives CASSLLRDGNEQFF.

The chain uses TRBV30 and TRBJ1-1; 8 bases fit TRBD1. Per germline, CDR1 GTSNPN and CDR2 SVGIG (reference sequence). The CDR3 contains 12 residues. V shed 8 bases, J shed 5 bases, and the junction held 7 bases outside the gene matches. In nucleotides, the CDR3 is TGTGCCCACGACAGGGGTGAGACTGAAGCTTTCTTT. Amino acid sequence: CAHDRGETEAFF.

The rearrangement uses TRBV6-5 and TRBJ2-7; a possible D gene is TRBD2 (6 bases). The CDR3 has 15 residues. V lost 6 bases, J lost 0 bases, and 15 bases lay in between. Germline values: CDR1 MNHEY, CDR2 SVGAGI. CDR3 region: CASRYGLASSYEQYV. The CDR3 nucleotides are TGTGCCAGCAGGTACGGGCTAGCGAGCTCCTACGAGCAGTACGTC.

This clonotype came up a few times. The chain links TRBV6-5 to TRBJ1-1, with 8 bases that match TRBD1. The CDR3 has 15 amino acids. Germline values: CDR1 MNHEY, CDR2 SVGAGI. Unmatched junction bases numbered 14, after V lost 4 bases and J lost 10 bases. DNA of the CDR3: TGTGCCAGCAGTTCCCGGACAGGGTTGGGCCGGGGAGCTTTCTTT. This encodes CASSSRTGLGRGAFF.

This chain links TRBV5-1 with TRBJ1-4; D gene unclear. V lost 4 bases and J lost 3, with 10 bases in between. CDR1 is SGHRS and CDR2 is YFSETQ in the germline V gene. The CDR3 loop spans 14 amino acids. CDR3 sequence reads: CASSTAFSNEKLFF. The DNA for the CDR3 is TGCGCCAGCAGCACGGCCTTCTCTAATGAAAAACTGTTTTTT.

This clonotype was counted only a few times. The genes are TRBV12-3 or TRBV12-4 and TRBJ2-3; TRBD2 is a possible D gene (5 bases). Trimming took off 6 bases at V and 4 bases at J, with 8 bases between the two ends. The CDR3 runs to 12 residues. CDR3 bases: TGTGCCAGCAGGCCTAGCCCAGATACGCAGTATTTT. It yields the protein CASRPSPDTQYF.

This chain uses TRBV18 with TRBJ2-7, with 7 bases aligning to TRBD1. The CDR3 totals 13 residues. The germline CDR1 and CDR2 sequences are KGHSH and LQKENI. Unmatched junction bases numbered 6, after V lost 3 bases and J lost 7 bases. CDR3 nucleotide sequence: TGTGCCAGCTCACCCCGACAGGGCGGGGAGCAGTACTTC. It is translated as CASSPRQGGEQYF. The whole variable domain, filled in from reference TRBV18 and TRBJ2-7, reads NAGVMQNPRHLVRRRGQEARLRCSPMKGHSHVYWYRQLPEEGLKFMVYLQKENIIDESGMPKERFSAEFPKEGPSILRIQQVVRGDSAAYFCASSPRQGGEQYFGPGTRLTVT.

This clonotype turned up a few times. The chain employs TRBV7-9 and TRBJ2-5, with 10 bases matching TRBD2. V was pared by 6 bases and J by 5 bases, with 6 bases of the junction left unmatched. This CDR3 has 14 amino acids. From germline, CDR1 is SEHNR and CDR2 FQNEAQ (reference sequence). The CDR3 here is CASRWTSGGETQYF. CDR3 DNA: TGTGCCAGCAGGTGGACTAGCGGTGGGGAGACCCAGTACTTC.

In its sample, this clonotype was seen a few times. CDR3: CASSGQGEKLFF. CDR3 nucleotide sequence: TGTGCCAGCAGCGGACAGGGTGAAAAACTGTTTTTT. The chain recombines TRBV7-2 with TRBJ1-4; 8 nucleotides line up with TRBD1. J was trimmed by 7 bases and V by 5 bases; bases with no gene match: 0. The germline CDR1 and CDR2 sequences are SGHTA and FQGNSA. The CDR3 runs 12 residues.

V and J are TRBV12-3 or TRBV12-4 and TRBJ2-3, with D maybe TRBD1 (6 bases). V lost 3 bases to trimming and J lost 6 bases, with 19 bases between them. There are 16 residues in the CDR3. The CDR3 coding sequence is TGTGCCAGCAGTTTCCCGAGTGGGGGCATTGGTGATACGCAGTATTTT. It translates to CASSFPSGGIGDTQYF.

This clonotype showed up many times. The CDR3 DNA reads as TGTGCCAGCACCTCCCTTAGGGGGAATGAGCAGTTCTTC. This sequence encodes CASTSLRGNEQFF. The V and J genes are TRBV2 and TRBJ2-1, with D possibly matching TRBD1 (6 bases). The germline gives CDR1 SNHLY, CDR2 FYNNEI. This CDR3 has 13 residues. The V end was cut by 7 bases, the J end by 7 bases, with 14 bases between.

The table lists this clonotype with a few counts. V usage is TRBV6-5 and J usage is TRBJ2-3; 7 bases align to TRBD2. This CDR3 comprises 15 residues. The germline CDR1 and CDR2 sequences are MNHEY and SVGAGI. V was clipped by 2 bases and J by 0 bases; unmatched bases: 2. CDR3 in DNA: TGTGCCAGCAGTTACGGCGGGAGAAGCACAGATACGCAGTATTTT. Its protein product is CASSYGGRSTDTQYF.

The V and J genes are TRBV20-1 and TRBJ1-2; D uncertain. In germline, CDR1 is DFQATT, CDR2 SNEGSKA (reference sequence). Trimming took 7 bases from V and 8 from J, leaving 20 bases between them. This CDR3 has 13 residues. CDR3 coding DNA: TGCAGTGTCTTGGTCGAGTCCTCGGGGGGCTACACCTTC. This translates into CSVLVESSGGYTF.

The chain employs TRBV24-1 and TRBJ2-1; 11 bases are a match to TRBD2. V trimming: 5 bases; J trimming: 3 bases; junction bases outside the gene matches: 2. Germline CDR1 KGHDR, CDR2 SFDVKD. CDR3 length: 15 residues. In nucleotides, the CDR3 is TGTGCCACCAGTGCGACTAGCGGGATCTACAATGAGCAGTTCTTC. It codes for CATSATSGIYNEQFF.